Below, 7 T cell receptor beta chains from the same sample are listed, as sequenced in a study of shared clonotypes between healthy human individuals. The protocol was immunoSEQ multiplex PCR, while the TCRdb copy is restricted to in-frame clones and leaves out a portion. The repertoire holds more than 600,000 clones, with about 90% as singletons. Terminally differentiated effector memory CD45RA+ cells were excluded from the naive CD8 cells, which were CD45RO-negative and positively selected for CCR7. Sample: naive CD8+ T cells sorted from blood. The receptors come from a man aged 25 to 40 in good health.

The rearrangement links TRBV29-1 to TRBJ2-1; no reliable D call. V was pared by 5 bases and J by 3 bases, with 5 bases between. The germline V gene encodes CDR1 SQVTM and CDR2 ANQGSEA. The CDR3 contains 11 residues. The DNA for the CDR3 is TGCAGCGTTTCCTACTACAATGAGCAGTTCTTC. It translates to CSVSYYNEQFF.

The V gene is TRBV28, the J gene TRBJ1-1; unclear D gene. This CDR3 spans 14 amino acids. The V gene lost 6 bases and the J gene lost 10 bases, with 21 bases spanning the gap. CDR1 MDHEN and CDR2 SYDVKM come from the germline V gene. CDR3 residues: CASRTDPGKPVAFF. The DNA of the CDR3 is TGTGCCAGCAGGACCGACCCGGGGAAGCCCGTAGCTTTCTTT.

This CDR3 reads CASSLGLAGANVLTF. As DNA, the CDR3 is TGTGCCAGCAGCCTCGGACTAGCTGGGGCCAACGTCCTGACTTTC. V and J are TRBV5-4 and TRBJ2-6; the match to TRBD2 covers 7 bases. The CDR3 extends over 15 amino acids. The V and J ends lost 4 bases and 2 bases, in that order; junction bases with no gene match: 3. CDR1 SGHNT and CDR2 YYREEE come from the germline V gene (reference sequence).

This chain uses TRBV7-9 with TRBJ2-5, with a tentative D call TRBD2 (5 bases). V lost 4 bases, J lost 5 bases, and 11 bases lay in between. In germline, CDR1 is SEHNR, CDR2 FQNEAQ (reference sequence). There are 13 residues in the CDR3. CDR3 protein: CASSSTSQETQYF. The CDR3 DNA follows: TGTGCCAGCAGCTCCACTAGTCAGGAGACCCAGTACTTC.

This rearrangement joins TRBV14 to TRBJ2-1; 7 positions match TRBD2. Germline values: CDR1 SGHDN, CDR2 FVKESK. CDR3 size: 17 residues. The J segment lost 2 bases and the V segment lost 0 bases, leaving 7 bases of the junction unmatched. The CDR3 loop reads CASSQDRRAGPYNEQFF. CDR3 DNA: TGTGCCAGCAGCCAAGATAGGCGAGCGGGGCCCTACAATGAGCAGTTCTTC.

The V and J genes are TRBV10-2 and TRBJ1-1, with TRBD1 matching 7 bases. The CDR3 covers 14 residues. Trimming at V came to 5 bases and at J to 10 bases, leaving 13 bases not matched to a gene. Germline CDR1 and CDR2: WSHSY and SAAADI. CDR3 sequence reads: CASSRYEGAEGAFF. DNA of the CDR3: TGCGCCAGCAGTCGATACGAGGGGGCGGAGGGAGCTTTCTTT.

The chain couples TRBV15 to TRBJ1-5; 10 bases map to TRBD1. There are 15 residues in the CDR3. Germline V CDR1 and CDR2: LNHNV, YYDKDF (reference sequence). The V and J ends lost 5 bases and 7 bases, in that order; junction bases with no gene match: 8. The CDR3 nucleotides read TGTGCCACCAGCCCCGGGACAGGGGATGGACAGCCCCAGCATTTT. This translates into CATSPGTGDGQPQHF.